Shown below are 8 T cell receptor beta chains from a single sample sequenced in a study of CD8+CD57+ T cells in acquired aplastic anemia. By flow cytometry, patients selected for sequencing had shown an expansion of CD8+CD57+ cells. Genomic DNA was employed as the template in profiling TCR beta VDJ and CDR3. TCRdb reprocessed the reads via MiXCR and lists one record per CDR3 protein. The table records more than 150,000 distinct CDR3 sequences, approximately 48% of them present only once. The sequencing input was sorted CD4+, CD8+, or CD8+CD57+ T cells (not recorded which) from PBMCs. Receptors originate from a human donor with aplastic anemia.

This sequence joins TRBV20-1 and TRBJ2-1; possibly TRBD1 for D (6 bases). The germline gives CDR1 DFQATT, CDR2 SNEGSKA (reference sequence). This CDR3 comprises 14 residues. V gave up 0 bases and J gave up 8 bases, with 14 bases separating them. This CDR3 reads CSARDRQGRYEQFF. The CDR3 bases are TGCAGTGCTAGAGACAGGCAGGGGAGATATGAGCAGTTCTTC.

The V gene is TRBV20-1, the J gene TRBJ2-2; 7 bases are a match to TRBD1. The CDR3 length is 15 residues. CDR1 is DFQATT and CDR2 is SNEGSKA in the germline V gene (reference sequence). The V segment lost 0 bases and the J segment 9 bases; nucleotides outside the gene matches: 10. In DNA, the CDR3 is TGCAGTGCTAGAGAGACAGGGTATACGTCCCGGGAGCTGTTTTTT. Its translation is CSARETGYTSRELFF.

This clonotype qualifies as medium-sized (0.01 to 0.1%). This chain links TRBV19 with TRBJ1-1, with TRBD1 identical over 7 bases. Germline V gene data show CDR1 as LNHDA and CDR2 as SQIVND (reference sequence). V dropped 5 bases and J dropped 4; count of bases not matched to a gene: 7. The CDR3 length is 14 residues. CDR3 residues: CASSAKDRVTEAFF. The CDR3 DNA reads as TGTGCCAGTAGTGCAAAAGACAGGGTCACTGAAGCTTTCTTT. The whole variable domain, filled in from reference TRBV19 and TRBJ1-1, reads DGGITQSPKYLFRKEGQNVTLSCEQNLNHDAMYWYRQDPGQGLRLIYYSQIVNDFQKGDIAEGYSVSREKKESFPLTVTSAQKNPTAFYLCASSAKDRVTEAFFGQGTRLTVV.

The V and J genes are TRBV29-1 and TRBJ2-7; D gene uncertain. The germline V gene has CDR1 SQVTM and CDR2 ANQGSEA. The length of the CDR3 is 11 residues. CDR3 region: CSAQQHGEQYF. The CDR3 DNA follows: TGCAGTGCTCAACAACATGGGGAGCAGTACTTC.

This clonotype showed up just once. The chain employs TRBV19 and TRBJ1-6; 9 positions agree with TRBD1. CDR1 is LNHDA, CDR2 SQIVND, per germline (reference sequence). The length of the CDR3 is 17 residues. CDR3 loop: CQGQGSPLSSYNSPLHF. CDR3 DNA sequence: TGTCAAGGACAGGGGTCTCCCCTAAGCTCCTATAATTCACCCCTCCACTTT.

This clonotype has a count of ten or more. The rearrangement links TRBV5-4 to TRBJ2-7; 10 bases match TRBD1. Trimming cost V 4 bases and J 5 bases; bases outside gene matches: 3. This CDR3 is 13 amino acids long. Germline V gene data show CDR1 as SGHNT and CDR2 as YYREEE (reference sequence). For the CDR3, the DNA is TGTGCCAGCAGCCTGGGACAGGGGAACGAGCAGTACTTC. It yields the protein CASSLGQGNEQYF.

The chain couples TRBV5-1 to TRBJ2-7, with no clear D. V was cut by 0 bases and J by 2 bases, with 6 bases left in between. The CDR3 is 13 residues long. Germline CDR1 reads SGHRS; CDR2 reads YFSETQ. The CDR3 sequence is CASSLESAYEQYF. CDR3 in DNA: TGCGCCAGCAGCTTGGAATCTGCCTACGAGCAGTACTTC.

The rearrangement links TRBV20-1 to TRBJ1-2, with D hard to call. The V end was cut by 2 bases, the J end by 7 bases, with 8 bases between. The CDR3 covers 11 residues. In germline, CDR1 is DFQATT, CDR2 SNEGSKA (reference sequence). Written as DNA, the CDR3 is TGCAGTGCTAGACTTCAACCTGGCTACACCTTC. Translation: CSARLQPGYTF.